This T cell receptor (beta chain) was retrieved from a study of a mutant IDH1 vaccine in newly diagnosed glioma. Study conclusions and caveats: Top peripheral T cell clonotype shifts appeared unrelated to pseudoprogression.

After removal of 4 bases from V and 2 bases from J, the junction contained 9 bases not matched to a gene. Germline loops: CDR1 SEHNR, CDR2 FQNEAQ (reference sequence). CDR3 length: 16 residues. With respect to this clone: Its target is not known.

Sequenced by immunoSEQ multiplex PCR; TCRdb stores in-frame clones only, minus some. Of 50,000 to 75,000 clones in the sample, 74% were seen once. Time point of the sample: week 35, safety follow-up. Each dose delivered 300 ug of mutant IDH1 20-mer peptide subcutaneously with imiquimod. This specimen was PBMCs, taken from a glioma patient whose treatment included an IDH1 peptide vaccine. This TCR derives from a man aged 45 to 65 with glioma. This chain joins TRBV7-9 and TRBJ2-7; 9 positions match TRBD2. This CDR3 reads CASSSEGGGDTYEQYF. CDR3 in DNA: TGTGCCAGCAGCTCAGAGGGCGGGGGGGACACCTACGAGCAGTACTTC.